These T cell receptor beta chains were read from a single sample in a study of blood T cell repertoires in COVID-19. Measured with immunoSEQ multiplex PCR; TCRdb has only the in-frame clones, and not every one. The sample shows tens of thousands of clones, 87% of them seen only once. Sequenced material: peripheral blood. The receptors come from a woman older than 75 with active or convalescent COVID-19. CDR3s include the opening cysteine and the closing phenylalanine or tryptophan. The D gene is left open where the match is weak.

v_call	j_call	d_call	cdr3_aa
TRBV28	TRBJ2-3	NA	CASRNGYTDTQYF
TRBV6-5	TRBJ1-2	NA	CASSYSSPGGGYTF
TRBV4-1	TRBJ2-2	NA	CASSPNQGRDTGELFF
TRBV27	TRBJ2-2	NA	CASSRRGTGELFF
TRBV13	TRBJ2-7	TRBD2	CASSSGLAGPERYEQYF
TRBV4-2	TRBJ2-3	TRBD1	CASSQGRDRAYTDTQYF
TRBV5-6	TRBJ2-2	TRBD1	CASRDTGGKNTGELFF
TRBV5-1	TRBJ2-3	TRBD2	CASSTTSGGTVQYF
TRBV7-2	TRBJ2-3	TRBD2	CASTVLASGRGADTQYF
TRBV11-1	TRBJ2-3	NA	CASSLPVTDTQYF
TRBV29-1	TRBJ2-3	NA	CSGRQGTDTQYF
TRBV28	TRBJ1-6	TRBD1	CASSWPGQAGNSPLHF
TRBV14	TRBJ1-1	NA	CASSPFEGRMAFF
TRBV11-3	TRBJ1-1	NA	CASSGRENTEAFF
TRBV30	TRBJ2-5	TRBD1	CAWSVGRQGKTQYF
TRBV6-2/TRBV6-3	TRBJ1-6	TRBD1	CASSYTGQGASPLHF
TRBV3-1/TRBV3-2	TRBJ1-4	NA	CASSRQVGGEKLFF
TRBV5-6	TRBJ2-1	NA	CASNRQAYEQFF
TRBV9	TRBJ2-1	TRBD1	CASSVRDRGPNEQFF
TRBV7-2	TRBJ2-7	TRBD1	CASSLRDREDEQYF
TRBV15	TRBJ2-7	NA	CATSRQGIRYEQYF
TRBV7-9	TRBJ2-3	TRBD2	CASSLGGRGSTDTQYF
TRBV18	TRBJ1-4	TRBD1	CASSPRQGATNEKLFF
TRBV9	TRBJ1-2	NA	CASSVEDSSYGYTF
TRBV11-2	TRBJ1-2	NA	CASSGGRVDHFYGYTF
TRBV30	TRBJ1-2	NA	CAWSLRGDRVSGYTF
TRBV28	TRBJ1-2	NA	CASSLGQAYGYTF
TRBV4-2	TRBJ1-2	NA	CASSQDGNNYGYTF
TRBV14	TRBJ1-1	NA	CASSFRGGAEAFF
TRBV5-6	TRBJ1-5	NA	CATELPAPQHF
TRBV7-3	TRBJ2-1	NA	CASSLQGSNEQFF
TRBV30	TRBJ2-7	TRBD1	CAWSGDYSGQGYYEQYF
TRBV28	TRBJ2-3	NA	CASSLQVGTQYF
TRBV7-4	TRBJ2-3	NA	CASSSRQTDTQYF
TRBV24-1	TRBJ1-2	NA	CATSEGSYGYTF
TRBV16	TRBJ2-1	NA	CASSLRTENEQFF
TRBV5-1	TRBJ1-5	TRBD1	CASSLTGDSQNQPQHF
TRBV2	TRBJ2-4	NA	CASSAEGGKNIQYF
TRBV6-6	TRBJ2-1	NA	CASSYQGARSNEQFF
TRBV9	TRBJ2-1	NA	CASSIPDSAVYNEQFF
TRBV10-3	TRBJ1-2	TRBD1	CAISVGGQAHGYTF
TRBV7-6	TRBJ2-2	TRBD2	CASSLVAGGPLSTGELFF
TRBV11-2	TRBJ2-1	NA	CASSLEGSSYNEQFF
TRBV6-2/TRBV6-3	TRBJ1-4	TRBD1	CASSYRDRETTNEKLFF
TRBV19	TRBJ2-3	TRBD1	CASSIAARGTGKNTQYF
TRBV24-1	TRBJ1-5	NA	CATSDRQVNQPQHF
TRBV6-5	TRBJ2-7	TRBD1	CASSSGQGAPYEQYF
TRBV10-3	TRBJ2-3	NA	CAISERSRGADTQYF
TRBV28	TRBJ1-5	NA	CASSSGQRNQPQHF
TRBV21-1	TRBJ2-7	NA	CASSKGAEGVYEQYF
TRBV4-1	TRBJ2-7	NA	CASSQTIPGSYEQYF
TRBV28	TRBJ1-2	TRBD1	CASSLGTVSRNYGYTF
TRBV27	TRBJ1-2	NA	CASSLSPAGSYTF
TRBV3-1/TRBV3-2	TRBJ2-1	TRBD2	CASRGLASSYNEQFF
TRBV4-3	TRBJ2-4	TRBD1	CASSQTRGNIQYF
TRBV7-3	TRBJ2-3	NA	CASRAPGTDTQYF
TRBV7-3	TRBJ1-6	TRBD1	CASSLGDSNSPLHF
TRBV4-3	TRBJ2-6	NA	CASSHVLLPGANVLTF
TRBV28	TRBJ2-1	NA	CASSAGLVFSYNEQFF